One sample yielded the 15 T cell receptor beta chains listed below, sequenced in a study of blood T cell repertoires in COVID-19. Some clones are missing from TCRdb's copy, which holds only in-frame ones; the method was immunoSEQ multiplex PCR. The sample includes about 260,000 clones, approximately 86% of them seen just once. The specimen sequenced was peripheral blood. Receptors were obtained from a man aged 25-45 years with active or convalescent COVID-19.

A single count supports this clone. The rearrangement joins TRBV5-4 to TRBJ2-1; TRBD1 agrees at 10 bases. With 4 bases clipped from V and 3 bases from J, the junction kept 13 bases outside the gene matches. Germline lookup yields CDR1 SGHNT and CDR2 YYREEE (reference sequence). The CDR3 loop spans 18 amino acids. CDR3 region: CASSPGQGSGTRYNEQFF. The CDR3 DNA is TGTGCCAGCAGCCCGGGACAGGGGTCTGGAACCCGCTACAATGAGCAGTTCTTC.

The chain links TRBV5-4 to TRBJ2-5; 8 nucleotides line up with TRBD2. The germline CDR1 and CDR2 sequences are SGHNT and YYREEE (reference sequence). This CDR3 is built from 16 residues. V shed 4 bases, J shed 4 bases, and the junction held 12 bases outside the gene matches. CDR3 amino acids: CASSPRGGDTRETQYF. The CDR3 nucleotides read TGTGCCAGCAGCCCCCGGGGGGGTGACACACGAGAGACCCAGTACTTC.

By sample fraction, this clone is medium-sized. This chain links TRBV9 with TRBJ1-2; D ambiguous. The CDR3 extends over 14 amino acids. V was trimmed by 0 bases and J by 8 bases, leaving 14 bases between them. The germline gives CDR1 SGDLS, CDR2 YYNGEE. This chain's CDR3 is CASSVDLGTYGYTF. The CDR3 nucleotides are TGTGCCAGCAGCGTAGATCTAGGCACCTACGGCTACACCTTC.

This chain joins TRBV6-5 and TRBJ2-7; 8 bases are shared with TRBD1. The V gene's germline CDR1 is MNHEY and CDR2 SVGAGI. Unmatched junction bases numbered 2, after V lost 6 bases and J lost 7 bases. The CDR3 sequence is 11 residues long. The CDR3 nucleotides are TGTGCCAGCAGCACAGGGGGTGAGCAGTACTTC. Encoded protein: CASSTGGEQYF.

About this clone itself: The sample carries other DNA sequences with the same CDR3. This chain uses TRBV5-1 with TRBJ1-1; D is undetermined. Germline lookup yields CDR1 SGHRS and CDR2 YFSETQ. The CDR3 has 14 residues. The V end lost 0 bases, the J end lost 0 bases, and 6 bases lay between the germline ends. This CDR3 is CASSLASVNTEAFF. DNA of the CDR3: TGCGCCAGCAGCTTGGCTTCGGTGAACACTGAAGCTTTCTTT. The full variable domain, its missing parts supplied by reference TRBV5-1 and TRBJ1-1, is KAGVTQTPRYLIKTRGQQVTLSCSPISGHRSVSWYQQTPGQGLQFLFEYFSETQRNKGNFPGRFSGRQFSNSRSEMNVSTLELGDSALYLCASSLASVNTEAFFGQGTRLTVV.

The rearrangement uses TRBV27 and TRBJ1-2; 7 nucleotides agree with TRBD1. CDR1 and CDR2 from the germline V gene are MNHEY and SMNVEV (reference sequence). V trimming: 5 bases; J trimming: 8 bases; junction bases outside the gene matches: 11. This CDR3 has 14 residues. The CDR3 here is CASSAVTGFEGYTF. The CDR3 DNA sequence: TGTGCCAGCAGTGCAGTGACAGGGTTCGAAGGCTACACCTTC.

This chain uses TRBV4-1 with TRBJ1-5; a weak D match, TRBD1 (5 bases). The CDR3 totals 13 residues. In germline, CDR1 is MGHRA, CDR2 YSYEKL. V lost 4 bases to trimming and J lost 7 bases, with 11 bases between them. The CDR3 protein is CASSPLGGQPQHF. The CDR3 DNA reads as TGCGCCAGCAGCCCGTTGGGGGGGCAGCCCCAGCATTTT.

The V gene is TRBV4-2, the J gene TRBJ2-5; the match to TRBD2 covers 8 bases. Germline CDR1 is LGHNA and CDR2 is YNFKEQ. V lost 3 bases, J lost 0 bases, and 3 bases stayed unmatched. CDR3 length: 15 residues. CDR3 sequence: CASSQVLADQETQYF. For the CDR3, the DNA is TGTGCCAGCAGCCAGGTACTAGCGGACCAAGAGACCCAGTACTTC.

The gene calls are TRBV5-1 and TRBJ1-2; weak D call: TRBD1 (5 bases). Germline V lookup: CDR1 SGHRS, CDR2 YFSETQ. V was cut by 4 bases and J by 5 bases, with 15 bases left in between. The CDR3 runs to 14 residues. The DNA of the CDR3 is TGCGCCAGCAGCCTCGGGGGGGTGGAGTATGGCTACACCTTC. Protein sequence: CASSLGGVEYGYTF.

The V call is TRBV5-8, the J call TRBJ1-1; no reliable D call. V lost 1 base to trimming and J lost 4 bases, with 8 bases between them. Per germline, CDR1 SGHTS and CDR2 YDEGEE. The CDR3 runs 13 residues. The CDR3 region is CASSLQDSTEAFF. The CDR3 bases are TGTGCCAGCAGCTTGCAGGATAGCACTGAAGCTTTCTTT.

This chain uses TRBV7-6 with TRBJ2-1, with 7 bases matching TRBD2. The CDR3 runs to 16 residues. V lost 1 base to trimming and J lost 4 bases; unmatched junction nucleotides: 7. The germline V gene encodes CDR1 SGHVS and CDR2 FNYEAQ. CDR3 sequence: CASSLEWGGGYNEQFF. The DNA of the CDR3 is TGTGCCAGCAGCTTAGAATGGGGCGGGGGTTACAATGAGCAGTTCTTC.

The chain has TRBV12-3 or TRBV12-4 and TRBJ1-6; D not certain. Trimming removed 2 bases from V and 5 bases from J, with 4 bases in between. The CDR3 totals 13 residues. The CDR3 here is CASSLTDNSPLHF. CDR3 in DNA: TGTGCCAGCAGTTTAACTGATAATTCACCCCTCCACTTT.

CDR3 region: CASTSLTAGGSPYNEQFF. DNA of the CDR3: TGTGCCAGTACCTCTTTGACCGCCGGGGGTAGCCCCTACAATGAGCAGTTCTTC. The V gene is TRBV19, the J gene TRBJ2-1, with TRBD2 as a possible D gene (6 bases). V was clipped by 7 bases and J by 2 bases, with 24 bases between them. This CDR3 is built from 18 residues. Germline CDR1 is LNHDA and CDR2 is SQIVND (reference sequence).

This chain connects TRBV6-6 to TRBJ1-2, with D uncertain. Germline CDR1 reads MNHNY; CDR2 reads SVGAGI (reference sequence). The CDR3 has 15 residues. Trimming took 5 bases from V and 4 from J, leaving 17 bases between them. CDR3 amino acids: CASSPSVPSGYGYTF. CDR3 in DNA: TGTGCCAGCAGTCCCTCTGTTCCGAGTGGCTATGGCTACACCTTC.

J is TRBJ2-5 and V is TRBV7-3; 8 positions agree with TRBD1. The CDR3 covers 13 residues. Germline CDR1 reads SGHTA; CDR2 reads FQGTGA. V was pared by 4 bases and J by 4 bases, with 2 bases of the junction left unmatched. The DNA for the CDR3 is TGTGCCAGCAGCTCCACAGGGGGAGAGACCCAGTACTTC. This gives the protein CASSSTGGETQYF.